Below are 26 T cell receptor beta chains sequenced from a single sample in a study of cytomegalovirus exposure and HLA in healthy donors. Amplification used 60 Vbeta primers and 13 Jbeta primers. This table comes from immunoSEQ multiplex PCR, and its TCRdb copy is limited to in-frame clones, with some not included. The sample yields 150,000 to 200,000 clones, roughly 85% seen once. Sequences were obtained from PBMCs. All receptors derive from a man aged 30 to 45 in good health and CMV-seropositive.

The chain recombines TRBV9 with TRBJ2-5; TRBD1 is a possible D gene (5 bases). Germline CDR1 reads SGDLS; CDR2 reads YYNGEE. Trimming left V 0 bases short and J 4 bases short, with 16 bases between. The CDR3 is 16 residues long. This CDR3 is CASSVGVVRVGETQYF. CDR3 nucleotide sequence: TGTGCCAGCAGCGTAGGGGTGGTCAGGGTGGGAGAGACCCAGTACTTC.

V gene TRBV7-2 combines with J gene TRBJ2-5, with 7 bases fitting TRBD1. V lost 1 base and J lost 4; bases outside the gene matches: 0. CDR1 is SGHTA and CDR2 is FQGNSA in the germline V gene. The CDR3 has 13 residues. CDR3 nucleotides: TGTGCCAGCAGCTTAGGACAGGGAGAGACCCAGTACTTC. It codes for CASSLGQGETQYF.

This clone was observed a few times. The V gene is TRBV6-1, the J gene TRBJ1-4; D might be TRBD1 (5 bases). The CDR3 is 15 amino acids. From germline, CDR1 is MNHNS and CDR2 SASEGT. The V end was cut by 3 bases, the J end by 7 bases, with 15 bases between. This chain's CDR3 is CASSDLMGRAEKLFF. The CDR3 DNA follows: TGTGCCAGCAGTGATCTCATGGGGCGAGCTGAAAAACTGTTTTTT.

The count of this clone is one. The rearrangement links TRBV5-8 to TRBJ1-2; 7 nucleotides match TRBD1. Per the germline V gene, CDR1 is SGHTS and CDR2 is YDEGEE. Trimming removed 4 bases from V and 4 bases from J; junction bases left unmatched: 13. The CDR3 contains 16 residues. The CDR3 coding sequence is TGTGCCAGCAGCAGTGGAAGACAGGGAACACTCTATGGCTACACCTTC. Translating it yields CASSSGRQGTLYGYTF.

The J gene is TRBJ2-5, the V gene TRBV18, with TRBD2 matching over 8 bases. Germline trimming cut 1 base from V and 7 bases from J; bases unmatched to any gene: 14. CDR1 and CDR2 (germline): KGHSH, LQKENI. The CDR3 is 17 residues long. CDR3 protein: CASSPLNIREGLGTQYF. CDR3 in DNA: TGTGCCAGCTCACCACTCAACATACGGGAGGGCCTAGGGACCCAGTACTTC.

The chain combines TRBV29-1 with TRBJ2-7, with a tentative D call TRBD2 (5 bases). Germline V gene sequence: CDR1 SQVTM, CDR2 ANQGSEA. V lost 4 bases, J lost 6 bases, and 10 bases lay in between. The CDR3 consists of 11 residues. CDR3 DNA: TGCAGCGTTGGGAGGCTATCCGAGCAGTACTTC. Translated, it gives CSVGRLSEQYF.

This clone was counted a single time. The chain couples TRBV4-3 to TRBJ2-5; TRBD1 matches at 7 bases. Losses at the gene ends were 1 base for V and 4 bases for J; bases not matched to a gene: 6. Germline V lookup: CDR1 LGHNA, CDR2 YSLEER. The CDR3 is made up of 15 amino acids. CDR3 in amino acids: CASSQGTGAVETQYF. The CDR3 DNA reads as TGCGCCAGCAGCCAAGGGACAGGAGCGGTAGAGACCCAGTACTTC.

This clone was seen more than once but under ten times. The chain has TRBV4-1 and TRBJ1-5; TRBD1 is a possible D gene (6 bases). Germline V gene data show CDR1 as MGHRA and CDR2 as YSYEKL. CDR3 length equals 16 residues. V lost 4 bases, J lost 0 bases, and 13 bases lay in between. CDR3 sequence (DNA): TGCGCCAGCAGCCCCGGGACACGGGCTAGCAATCAGCCCCAGCATTTT. Its protein product is CASSPGTRASNQPQHF.

This chain connects TRBV21-1 to TRBJ2-1; TRBD2 is the table's D call, not checked against the DNA. TRBV21-1 is assigned pseudogene status. The CDR3 extends over 19 amino acids. The DNA for the CDR3 is TGTGCCAGCAGCAAAGAGTGCAGGCAAGCGGGTTCCCGTCACAATGAGCAGTTCTTC. This translates into CASSKECRQAGSRHNEQFF.

V usage is TRBV7-3 and J usage is TRBJ2-5; no clear D. The V and J ends lost 2 bases and 5 bases respectively, with 9 bases between them. The CDR3 is 13 residues long. Germline CDR1 reads SGHTA; CDR2 reads FQGTGA. CDR3 sequence: CASSLFRRETQYF. In DNA, the CDR3 is TGTGCCAGCAGCTTATTCCGCCGGGAGACCCAGTACTTC.

The rearrangement links TRBV5-6 to TRBJ1-1, with TRBD1 identical over 11 bases. With 3 bases clipped from V and 3 bases from J, the junction kept 10 bases outside the gene matches. Germline V gene lookup returns CDR1 SGHDT and CDR2 YYEEEE. The CDR3 totals 17 residues. The CDR3 sequence: CASSWGTGGRWDTEAFF. CDR3 bases: TGTGCCAGCAGCTGGGGGACAGGGGGTCGGTGGGACACTGAAGCTTTCTTT.

V and J are TRBV7-2 and TRBJ2-5; 9 bases are shared with TRBD1. This CDR3 is built from 13 residues. J was trimmed by 3 bases and V by 5 bases; bases with no gene match: 1. Germline values: CDR1 SGHTA, CDR2 FQGNSA. The CDR3 bases are TGTGCCAGCAGCCGGGACAGGGAAGAGACCCAGTACTTC. Residues: CASSRDREETQYF. The full variable domain, in which reference TRBV7-2 and TRBJ2-5 provide the parts outside the CDR3, is GAGVSQSPSNKVTEKGKDVELRCDPISGHTALYWYRQSLGQGLEFLIYFQGNSAPDKSGLPSDRFSAERTGGSVSTLTIQRTQQEDSAVYLCASSRDREETQYFGPGTRLLVL.

This rearrangement joins TRBV7-9 to TRBJ2-2; D may be TRBD1 (6 bases). V was trimmed by 0 bases and J by 4 bases, leaving 9 bases between them. The germline V gene has CDR1 SEHNR and CDR2 FQNEAQ (reference sequence). The CDR3 contains 15 residues. The CDR3: CASSLAGAATGELFF. The CDR3 DNA follows: TGTGCCAGCAGCTTAGCGGGGGCGGCCACCGGGGAGCTGTTTTTT.

The rearrangement joins TRBV19 to TRBJ2-7; 10 bases fit TRBD2. Germline CDR1 and CDR2: LNHDA and SQIVND (reference sequence). V trimming: 4 bases; J trimming: 0 bases; junction bases outside the gene matches: 18. This CDR3 spans 20 amino acids. The CDR3 spells CASSTRTGSEGLAASYEQYF. The CDR3 nucleotides are TGTGCCAGTAGTACTCGCACAGGGTCGGAAGGACTAGCGGCCTCCTACGAGCAGTACTTC.

This rearrangement joins TRBV6-5 to TRBJ2-5; D is unclear. CDR1 is MNHEY, CDR2 SVGAGI, per germline. The CDR3 extends over 12 amino acids. V lost 4 bases and J 9 bases, leaving 12 bases between the germline ends. DNA of the CDR3: TGTGCCAGCAGTTCCTACCGTAATCCCCAGTACTTC. Translated: CASSSYRNPQYF.

V and J are TRBV4-1 and TRBJ2-1; 10 positions match TRBD2. With 0 bases clipped from V and 8 bases from J, the junction kept 4 bases outside the gene matches. Germline CDR1 is MGHRA and CDR2 is YSYEKL. The CDR3 totals 15 residues. As DNA, the CDR3 is TGCGCCAGCAGCCAAGACCCAGCGGGAGGGTATGAGCAGTTCTTC. Its translation: CASSQDPAGGYEQFF.

The DNA of the CDR3 is TGTGCCAGCAATCGGGCTAGCGGGATTATTGGGGAGACCCAGTACTTC. Residues: CASNRASGIIGETQYF. The genes are TRBV21-1 and TRBJ2-5; whether TRBD2, the table's D call, matches the DNA was not checked. TRBV21-1 is reported as a pseudogene. The CDR3 covers 16 residues.

The genes are TRBV5-6 and TRBJ1-4; D unclear. Germline values: CDR1 SGHDT, CDR2 YYEEEE. V was clipped by 2 bases and J by 13 bases, with 21 bases between them. The CDR3 spans 15 residues. The DNA of the CDR3 is TGTGCCAGCAGCTTCCGGAGCGAGCTAATGATCGGACTGTTTTTT. It yields the protein CASSFRSELMIGLFF.

The chain combines TRBV4-3 with TRBJ2-1; unclear D gene. Trimming stripped 1 base from V and 1 base from J, with 14 bases between. CDR1 is LGHNA, CDR2 YSLEER, per germline. This CDR3 is 17 amino acids long. This chain's CDR3 is CASSQGLSRGSYNEQFF. The DNA for the CDR3 is TGCGCCAGCAGCCAAGGGCTTAGTAGAGGATCCTACAATGAGCAGTTCTTC.

This clone has a single count. This rearrangement joins TRBV19 to TRBJ2-5; the match to TRBD2 covers 7 bases. Germline V gene lookup returns CDR1 LNHDA and CDR2 SQIVND (reference sequence). The CDR3 spans 12 residues. V lost 4 bases, J lost 5 bases, and 1 base stayed unmatched. CDR3 region: CASSTRGETQYF. As DNA, the CDR3 is TGTGCCAGTAGTACGCGGGGGGAGACCCAGTACTTC. Using reference TRBV19 and TRBJ2-5 for the parts outside the CDR3, the full variable domain is DGGITQSPKYLFRKEGQNVTLSCEQNLNHDAMYWYRQDPGQGLRLIYYSQIVNDFQKGDIAEGYSVSREKKESFPLTVTSAQKNPTAFYLCASSTRGETQYFGPGTRLLVL.

The V gene is TRBV18, the J gene TRBJ1-5, with D maybe TRBD1 (5 bases). The length of the CDR3 is 15 residues. The germline V gene has CDR1 KGHSH and CDR2 LQKENI. Trimming took off 5 bases at V and 6 bases at J, with 17 bases between the two ends. The CDR3 nucleotides are TGTGCCAGCTCAGCCTACAGCGTTCAGGGTCAGCCCCAGCATTTT. Protein product: CASSAYSVQGQPQHF.

The genes are TRBV9 and TRBJ2-5; D is ambiguous. Between the trimmed V and J ends, which lost 0 bases and 2 bases, there was a span of 5 bases. Germline CDR1 reads SGDLS; CDR2 reads YYNGEE. This CDR3 has 13 residues. This CDR3 reads CASSVGAQETQYF. The CDR3 DNA reads as TGTGCCAGCAGCGTAGGAGCTCAAGAGACCCAGTACTTC.

CDR3 loop: CSVRDTGDTEAFF. Written as DNA, the CDR3 is TGCAGCGTTCGGGACACCGGGGACACTGAAGCTTTCTTT. This rearrangement joins TRBV29-1 to TRBJ1-1; perhaps TRBD1 as D (6 bases). CDR3 length: 13 residues. V was pared by 5 bases and J by 3 bases, with 13 bases between. Germline V gene lookup returns CDR1 SQVTM and CDR2 ANQGSEA.

The rearrangement links TRBV9 to TRBJ2-3, with 11 bases matching TRBD1. Trimming took 0 bases from V and 0 from J; bases not matched to a gene: 3. This CDR3 spans 17 amino acids. Per germline, CDR1 SGDLS and CDR2 YYNGEE. CDR3 in DNA: TGTGCCAGCAGCGTAGGTGGGACAGGGGGAAGCACAGATACGCAGTATTTT. It translates to CASSVGGTGGSTDTQYF.

The rearrangement uses TRBV7-8 and TRBJ2-2; the D gene is possibly TRBD2 (6 bases). The V gene's germline CDR1 is SGHVS and CDR2 FQNEAQ. Trimming removed 2 bases at V and 0 bases at J, with 13 bases between. The CDR3 contains 17 residues. CDR3 amino acids: CASSLNRRGPNTGELFF. CDR3 sequence (DNA): TGTGCCAGCAGCTTAAATCGGCGGGGCCCGAACACCGGGGAGCTGTTTTTT. Complete variable domain (other parts from reference TRBV7-8 and TRBJ2-2): GAGVSQSPRYKVAKRGQDVALRCDPISGHVSLFWYQQALGQGPEFLTYFQNEAQLDKSGLPSDRFFAERPEGSVSTLKIQRTQQEDSAVYLCASSLNRRGPNTGELFFGEGSRLTVL.

The V call is TRBV5-4, the J call TRBJ2-7; the match to TRBD1 covers 8 bases. The V gene end was trimmed by 1 base and the J gene end by 4 bases; junction bases not matched to a gene: 7. CDR3 length: 15 amino acids. Germline V gene lookup returns CDR1 SGHNT and CDR2 YYREEE (reference sequence). CDR3 sequence (DNA): TGTGCCAGCAGCTTGTCTCGGACAGGGTCATACGAGCAGTACTTC. As protein: CASSLSRTGSYEQYF.